These 24 T cell receptor beta chains share one sample of origin, sequenced in a study of shared clonotypes between healthy human individuals. Profiled with immunoSEQ multiplex PCR; TCRdb holds only in-frame clones, not every one. Among 400,000 to 500,000 clones listed, about 82% were seen once. Input material: PBMCs. These receptors all come from a woman aged 40 to 50 in good health. Some clones in this sample may be carry-over from other donors' samples.

This clone is deemed medium-sized (0.01 to 0.1%). At the DNA level, this CDR3 is encoded by other sequences in the same sample as well. The chain is built from TRBV5-8 and TRBJ1-5; 12 bases fit TRBD1. Germline V gene lookup returns CDR1 SGHTS and CDR2 YDEGEE. This CDR3 is built from 14 residues. V was clipped by 7 bases and J by 3 bases; unmatched bases: 2. The CDR3 DNA reads as TGTGCCAGCGGGACAGGGGGCCTCAATCAGCCCCAGCATTTT. It codes for CASGTGGLNQPQHF.

This clone came up once. The V gene is TRBV7-2, the J gene TRBJ2-7; D uncertain. CDR3 length equals 12 residues. Per the germline V gene, CDR1 is SGHTA and CDR2 is FQGNSA. Trimming removed 2 bases at V and 6 bases at J, with 8 bases between. CDR3 DNA sequence: TGTGCCAGCAGCTTATTGGGCGGCGAGCAGTACTTC. The encoded protein is CASSLLGGEQYF.

The rearrangement joins TRBV29-1 to TRBJ1-2; D is unclear. Per germline, CDR1 SQVTM and CDR2 ANQGSEA. The CDR3 is 12 residues long. Trimming cost V 3 bases and J 4 bases, with 9 bases left between them. The CDR3 is CSVEVSSYGYTF. As DNA, the CDR3 is TGCAGCGTTGAGGTGTCGAGCTATGGCTACACCTTC.

This clone showed up many times. The sample carries other DNA sequences with the same CDR3. V and J are TRBV28 and TRBJ2-7, with a possible D match to TRBD2 (6 bases). The CDR3 spans 15 residues. Germline CDR1 reads MDHEN; CDR2 reads SYDVKM. The V end lost 2 bases, the J end lost 3 bases, and 14 bases lay between the germline ends. CDR3 bases: TGTGCCAGCAGTTTAAGGAGCGGGCACCGCTACGAGCAGTACTTC. Protein product: CASSLRSGHRYEQYF.

This chain joins TRBV28 and TRBJ2-5, with TRBD2 matching over 7 bases. The V gene end was trimmed by 6 bases and the J gene end by 5 bases; junction bases not matched to a gene: 3. The V gene's germline CDR1 is MDHEN and CDR2 SYDVKM. This CDR3 contains 12 residues. CDR3 region: CASRTSLETQYF. For the CDR3, the DNA is TGTGCCAGCAGGACTAGCCTGGAGACCCAGTACTTC.

The rearrangement links TRBV9 to TRBJ2-3; unclear D gene. CDR1 is SGDLS, CDR2 YYNGEE, per germline. CDR3 length: 16 residues. Trimming left V 0 bases short and J 2 bases short, with 13 bases between. The CDR3: CASSVGLPSYTDTQYF. The CDR3, as DNA: TGTGCCAGCAGCGTAGGACTTCCTTCCTACACAGATACGCAGTATTTT.

V is TRBV4-3 and J is TRBJ2-7; D may be TRBD2 (6 bases). V was trimmed by 0 bases and J by 4 bases, leaving 13 bases between them. The CDR3 extends over 15 amino acids. Germline-derived CDR1 and CDR2 are LGHNA and YSLEER. As DNA, the CDR3 is TGCGCCAGCAGCCAAGAAAGGCTAGCGTTTTACGAGCAGTACTTC. Its translation is CASSQERLAFYEQYF.

The chain uses TRBV5-1 and TRBJ2-1, with 8 bases aligning to TRBD1. This CDR3 is built from 14 residues. J lost 5 bases, V lost 2 bases, and 3 bases had no gene match. The germline CDR1 and CDR2 sequences are SGHRS and YFSETQ. CDR3 residues: CASSLQGVDNEQFF. The CDR3 DNA follows: TGCGCCAGCAGCTTACAGGGGGTCGACAATGAGCAGTTCTTC.

V and J are TRBV7-9 and TRBJ2-1; 7 nucleotides match TRBD1. Germline values: CDR1 SEHNR, CDR2 FQNEAQ (reference sequence). CDR3 length: 13 residues. With 5 bases clipped from V and 7 bases from J, the junction kept 5 bases outside the gene matches. Written as DNA, the CDR3 is TGTGCCAGCAGCCGGGACAGCTCAAATGAGCAGTTCTTC. Its protein is CASSRDSSNEQFF. Full variable domain (remainder filled in from reference TRBV7-9 and TRBJ2-1): DTGVSQNPRHKITKRGQNVTFRCDPISEHNRLYWYRQTLGQGPEFLTYFQNEAQLEKSRLLSDRFSAERPKGSFSTLEIQRTEQGDSAMYLCASSRDSSNEQFFGPGTRLTVL.

This chain joins TRBV19 and TRBJ2-3; 7 bases align to TRBD2. V lost 3 bases to trimming and J lost 6 bases; unmatched junction nucleotides: 9. CDR3 length: 15 amino acids. CDR1 LNHDA and CDR2 SQIVND come from the germline V gene (reference sequence). The CDR3 protein is CASSIAAGEGDTQYF. The CDR3 DNA reads as TGTGCCAGTAGTATTGCGGCGGGAGAGGGGGATACGCAGTATTTT.

This clone showed up just once. The chain is built from TRBV18 and TRBJ2-1, with 8 bases lining up with TRBD2. The CDR3 totals 15 residues. The germline CDR1 and CDR2 sequences are KGHSH and LQKENI. V gave up 5 bases and J gave up 9 bases; unmatched junction bases: 12. The CDR3 coding sequence is TGTGCCAGCTCATACGCGGGACTAGGGCAGGGTGAGCAGTTCTTC. It codes for CASSYAGLGQGEQFF.

The chain couples TRBV29-1 to TRBJ1-2; perhaps TRBD1 as D (5 bases). Germline CDR1 and CDR2: SQVTM and ANQGSEA. This CDR3 has 14 amino acids. V was pared by 4 bases and J by 2 bases, with 14 bases between. The chain's CDR3 is CSVVVEGPNYGYTF. In DNA form, the CDR3 reads TGCAGCGTTGTCGTCGAGGGGCCAAACTATGGCTACACCTTC.

Of note for this clone: Since a much larger clone is just one base distant, this may be a read error. The chain links TRBV4-2 to TRBJ2-2; 8 bases are shared with TRBD2. There are 18 residues in the CDR3. Looked up from germline, CDR1 is LGHNA and CDR2 is YNFKEQ. J lost 1 base, V lost 8 bases, and 15 bases had no gene match. The CDR3 spells CASGPSSSGTRNTGELFF. CDR3 coding DNA: TGTGCCAGCGGCCCGAGTTCCTCCGGGACTAGGAACACCGGGGAGCTGTTTTTT.

J is TRBJ1-5 and V is TRBV19; D might be TRBD1 (6 bases). Trimming took 6 bases from V and 7 from J, leaving 16 bases between them. CDR1 and CDR2 from the germline V gene are LNHDA and SQIVND (reference sequence). CDR3 length: 14 residues. CDR3 sequence reads: CASRGTGPGQPQHF. The CDR3 DNA sequence: TGTGCCAGTAGGGGAACAGGGCCAGGACAGCCCCAGCATTTT.

The V gene is TRBV29-1, the J gene TRBJ2-5, with 7 bases matching TRBD2. The J call may be mistaken, given a closer DNA end match to TRBJ2-7. The CDR3 is made up of 14 amino acids. The germline V gene has CDR1 SQVTM and CDR2 ANQGSEA. The chain's CDR3 is CSVGGGSGSYEQYF. In DNA form, the CDR3 reads TGCAGCGTTGGAGGCGGGAGTGGGTCCTACGAGCAGTACTTC.

The chain employs TRBV25-1 and TRBJ2-3, with unresolved D. The CDR3 spans 16 residues. Germline CDR1 reads MGHDK; CDR2 reads SYGVNS. V lost 1 base, J lost 2 bases, and 13 bases lay in between. The CDR3 here is CASSESQVRYTDTQYF. In nucleotides, the CDR3 is TGTGCCAGCAGTGAATCTCAGGTAAGATACACAGATACGCAGTATTTT.

The genes are TRBV4-2 and TRBJ1-2, with 12 positions matching TRBD1. Trimming took 4 bases from V and 3 from J; bases not matched to a gene: 6. The germline gives CDR1 LGHNA, CDR2 YNFKEQ. This CDR3 contains 16 residues. The CDR3: CASSRVGQGADYGYTF. In DNA form, the CDR3 reads TGTGCCAGCAGCCGCGTGGGACAGGGGGCGGACTATGGCTACACCTTC.

V and J are TRBV4-2 and TRBJ2-6, with 7 bases aligning to TRBD2. This CDR3 spans 16 amino acids. CDR1 LGHNA and CDR2 YNFKEQ come from the germline V gene. The V and J ends lost 8 bases and 2 bases, in that order; junction bases with no gene match: 9. The CDR3 sequence: CASATGTTAGANVLTF. CDR3 DNA: TGTGCCAGCGCGACCGGGACTACTGCTGGGGCCAACGTCCTGACTTTC.

In the case of this clone: The identical CDR3 is also encoded by other nucleotide sequences in the sample. V and J are TRBV7-9 and TRBJ2-7; D is unclear. CDR1 and CDR2 from the germline V gene are SEHNR and FQNEAQ (reference sequence). Trimming took off 0 bases at V and 0 bases at J, with 6 bases between the two ends. The CDR3 sequence is 14 residues long. The CDR3 spells CASSLALSSYEQYF. CDR3 nucleotide sequence: TGTGCCAGCAGCTTAGCATTAAGCTCCTACGAGCAGTACTTC.

The rearrangement links TRBV28 to TRBJ2-1; D not resolved. The V end was cut by 4 bases, the J end by 9 bases, with 7 bases between. The CDR3 sequence is 11 residues long. CDR1 is MDHEN and CDR2 is SYDVKM in the germline V gene. The CDR3 DNA reads TGTGCCAGCAGTTGGCTAGGTGAGCAGTTCTTC. It codes for CASSWLGEQFF.

This clone showed up many times. This chain connects TRBV30 to TRBJ2-1; TRBD2 matches 7 bases. Germline lookup yields CDR1 GTSNPN and CDR2 SVGIG (reference sequence). The CDR3 runs 16 residues. V gave up 0 bases and J gave up 0 bases; unmatched junction bases: 5. The CDR3 DNA is TGTGCCTGGAGTGTATCCGGGAGGACCTCCTACAATGAGCAGTTCTTC. Amino acid sequence: CAWSVSGRTSYNEQFF.

This clone was recorded only once. The chain combines TRBV9 with TRBJ1-4; 9 bases fit TRBD1. Germline V gene sequence: CDR1 SGDLS, CDR2 YYNGEE. With 4 bases clipped from V and 3 bases from J, the junction kept 4 bases outside the gene matches. CDR3 length: 15 residues. The CDR3 DNA follows: TGTGCCAGCAGCCCTCGGACAGGGGCTAATGAAAAACTGTTTTTT. It encodes CASSPRTGANEKLFF.

The chain has TRBV11-2 and TRBJ2-1, with 8 positions matching TRBD1. CDR3 length: 14 amino acids. The V segment lost 1 base and the J segment 9 bases; nucleotides outside the gene matches: 5. From germline, CDR1 is SGHAT and CDR2 FQNNGV. The CDR3 protein is CASSLVQGAGEQFF. CDR3 DNA: TGTGCCAGCAGCTTAGTGCAGGGGGCAGGTGAGCAGTTCTTC.

Ten or more counts support this clone. The rearrangement links TRBV30 to TRBJ2-7; D ambiguous. With 2 bases removed from V and 5 bases from J, the gap between germline ends came to 19 bases. The germline V gene encodes CDR1 GTSNPN and CDR2 SVGIG (reference sequence). This CDR3 comprises 15 residues. In DNA, the CDR3 is TGTGCCTGGAGTCCGACCACACCTGTGGGGAACGAGCAGTACTTC. This codes for CAWSPTTPVGNEQYF.